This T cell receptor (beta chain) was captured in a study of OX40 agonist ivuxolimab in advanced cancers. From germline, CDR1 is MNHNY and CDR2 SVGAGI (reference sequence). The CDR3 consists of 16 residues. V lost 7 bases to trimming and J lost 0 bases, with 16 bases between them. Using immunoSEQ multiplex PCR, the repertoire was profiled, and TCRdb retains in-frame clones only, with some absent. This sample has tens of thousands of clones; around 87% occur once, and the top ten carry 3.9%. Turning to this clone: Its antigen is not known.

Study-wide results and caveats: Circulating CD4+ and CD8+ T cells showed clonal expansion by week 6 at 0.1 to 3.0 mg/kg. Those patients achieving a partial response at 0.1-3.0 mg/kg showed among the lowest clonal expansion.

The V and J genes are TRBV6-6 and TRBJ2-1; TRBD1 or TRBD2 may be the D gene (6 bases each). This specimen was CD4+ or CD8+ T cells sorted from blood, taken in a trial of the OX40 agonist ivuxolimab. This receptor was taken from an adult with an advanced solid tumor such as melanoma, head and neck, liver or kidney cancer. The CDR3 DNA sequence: TGTGCCAGCACCTCAGGAAGGGGGGTCTCCTACAATGAGCAGTTCTTC. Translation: CASTSGRGVSYNEQFF.